This TCR beta chain was captured in a study of T cell clonotyping in hematopoietic cell transplantation. Profiling relied on immunoSEQ multiplex PCR, and the TCRdb table lists in-frame clones only, not all of them. The sample records approximately 14,000 clones, 95% to 98% being singletons. V lost 0 bases, J lost 3 bases, and 4 bases stayed unmatched. This CDR3 comprises 16 residues. Germline V gene lookup returns CDR1 MNHNY and CDR2 SVGAGI (reference sequence). Study results and caveats: After transplant, recipient diversity fell while pathologically expanded clonotypes grew through day 180.

Concerning this clone itself: Antigen: not known.

The chain couples TRBV6-6 to TRBJ2-3; 9 bases are shared with TRBD2. Sample: peripheral blood mononuclear cells, taken 30 days after allogeneic stem cell transplant. This clonotype originated in a female patient aged 45-65 years who had an allogeneic stem cell transplant from an unrelated donor, so T cells may come from the graft donor. Some clones in this sample may be carry-over from other donors' samples. The CDR3 nucleotides read TGTGCCAGCAGTTACTCGGTCACTAGCGGGACAGATACGCAGTATTTT. It yields the protein CASSYSVTSGTDTQYF.